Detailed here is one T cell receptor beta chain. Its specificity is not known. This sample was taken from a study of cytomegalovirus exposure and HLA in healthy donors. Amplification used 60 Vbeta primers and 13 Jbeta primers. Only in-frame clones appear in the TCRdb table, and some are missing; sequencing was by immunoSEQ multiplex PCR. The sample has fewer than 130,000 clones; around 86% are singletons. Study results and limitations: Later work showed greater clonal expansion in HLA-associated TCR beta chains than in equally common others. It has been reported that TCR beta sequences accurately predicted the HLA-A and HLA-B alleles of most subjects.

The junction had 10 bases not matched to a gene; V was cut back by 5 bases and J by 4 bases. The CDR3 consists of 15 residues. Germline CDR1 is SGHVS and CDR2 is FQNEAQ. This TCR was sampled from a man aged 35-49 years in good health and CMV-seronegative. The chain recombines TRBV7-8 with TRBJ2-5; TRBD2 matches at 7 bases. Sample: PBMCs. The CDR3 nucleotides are TGTGCCAGCAGCGTTGGGACTACCCAGAGAGAGACCCAGTACTTC. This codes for CASSVGTTQRETQYF.